A single T cell receptor beta chain is shown here with its context. This entry is derived from a study of blood T cell repertoires in COVID-19. On the study more broadly: Italy, Spain and the United States were the sources of the convalescent and acute COVID-19 samples.

The germline V gene has CDR1 LNHDA and CDR2 SQIVND (reference sequence). The V gene end was trimmed by 2 bases and the J gene end by 2 bases; junction bases not matched to a gene: 8. CDR3 length equals 16 residues. Profiled with immunoSEQ multiplex PCR; TCRdb holds only in-frame clones, not every one. The table has about 260,000 clones, 84% seen once. The V gene is TRBV19, the J gene TRBJ2-5; 7 bases fit TRBD1. The TCR sequence derives from a man in his sixties with acute or convalescent COVID-19. The sequenced sample consisted of peripheral blood. The CDR3 nucleotides read TGTGCCAGTAGTATAAACCCCGTGGGACAGCAAGAGACCCAGTACTTC. This gives the protein CASSINPVGQQETQYF.